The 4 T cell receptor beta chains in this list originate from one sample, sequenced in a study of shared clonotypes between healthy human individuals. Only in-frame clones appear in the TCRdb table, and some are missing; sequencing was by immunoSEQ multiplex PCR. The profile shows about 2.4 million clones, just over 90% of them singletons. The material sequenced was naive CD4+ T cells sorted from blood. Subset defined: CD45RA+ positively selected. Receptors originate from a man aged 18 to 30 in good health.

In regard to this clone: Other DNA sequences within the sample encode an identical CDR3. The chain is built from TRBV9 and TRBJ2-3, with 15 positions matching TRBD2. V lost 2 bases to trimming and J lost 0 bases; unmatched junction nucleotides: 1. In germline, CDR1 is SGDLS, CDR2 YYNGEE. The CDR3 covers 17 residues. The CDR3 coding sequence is TGTGCCAGCAGCGTCGGACTAGCGGGAGGGAGCACAGATACGCAGTATTTT. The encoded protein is CASSVGLAGGSTDTQYF.

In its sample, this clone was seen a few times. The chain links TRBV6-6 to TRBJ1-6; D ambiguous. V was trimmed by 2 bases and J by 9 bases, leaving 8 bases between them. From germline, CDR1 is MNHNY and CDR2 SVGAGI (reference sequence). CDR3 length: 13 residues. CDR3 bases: TGTGCCAGCAGTTACAGGGTTGGTTCACCCCTCCACTTT. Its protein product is CASSYRVGSPLHF.

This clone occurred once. CDR3 DNA: TGCGCCAGCACCCCGCTAACCTCCGGCACAGATACGCAGTATTTT. It is translated as CASTPLTSGTDTQYF. The chain couples TRBV5-1 to TRBJ2-3; D not certain. The V gene lost 6 bases and the J gene lost 1 base, with 15 bases spanning the gap. CDR3 length: 15 residues. The germline CDR1 and CDR2 sequences are SGHRS and YFSETQ.

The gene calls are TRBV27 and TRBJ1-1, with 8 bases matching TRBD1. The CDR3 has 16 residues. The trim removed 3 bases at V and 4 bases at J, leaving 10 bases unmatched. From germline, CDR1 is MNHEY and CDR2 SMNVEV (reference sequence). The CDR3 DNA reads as TGTGCCAGCAGTTTTCAGGGCAGGGGGCCGTTCACTGAAGCTTTCTTT. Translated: CASSFQGRGPFTEAFF.